This record covers a single T cell receptor (beta chain). The source of the sample is a study of tumor-infiltrating lymphocytes in oesophageal squamous cell carcinoma. One entry per CDR3 protein results from TCRdb running MiXCR on the PCR reads. The profile shows over 14,000 distinct CDR3 sequences, 53% of them singletons. V was clipped by 5 bases and J by 2 bases, with 16 bases between them. This CDR3 comprises 16 residues. Germline V gives CDR1 MNHGY, CDR2 SAAAGT. The clonotype originates from a male donor with esophageal squamous cell carcinoma. The sequenced material came from esophageal tumor tissue. The rearrangement uses TRBV6-8 and TRBJ2-1; D is unresolved. As DNA, the CDR3 is TGTGCCAGCAGTCGCTTGGTAGGGATCACCTACAATGAGCAGTTCTTC. This encodes CASSRLVGITYNEQFF.